Listed below are T cell receptor beta chains from one sample, sequenced in a study of T cell responses to AZD1222 COVID-19 vaccine. Repertoires were generated with immunoSEQ multiplex PCR, while TCRdb's copy carries only in-frame clones and drops some. The repertoire holds under 150,000 clones, with about 92% as singletons. Sample: peripheral blood, taken on day 0 of AZD1222 vaccination. These receptors were collected from an adult in good health. Both conserved end residues are part of each CDR3. A D gene is named only where the DNA matches it firmly. A clone size is listed for some rows: how often the clone was seen (once, few, many), or a class if it is expanded.

v_gene	abundance	d_gene	j_gene	CDR3aa	CDR3nt
TRBV7-8	NA	NA	TRBJ1-2	CASSQDSLYGYTF	TGTGCCAGCAGCCAGGACAGTCTGTATGGCTACACCTTC
TRBV9	NA	TRBD1	TRBJ1-4	CASSTGRDRGYDNEKLFF	TGTGCCAGCAGCACAGGCCGGGACAGGGGGTATGATAATGAAAAACTGTTTTTT
TRBV6-2/TRBV6-3	few	TRBD1	TRBJ2-7	CASSSGQGKPDEQYF	TGTGCCAGCAGCTCCGGACAGGGGAAGCCAGACGAGCAGTACTTC
TRBV2	NA	TRBD1	TRBJ1-3	CASSDAQGAIGNTIYF	TGTGCCAGCAGTGACGCGCAGGGGGCGATTGGAAACACCATATATTTT
TRBV19	NA	NA	TRBJ2-2	CASSTGTLLATGELFF	TGTGCCAGTAGTACCGGGACACTTTTGGCCACCGGGGAGCTGTTTTTT
TRBV11-2	NA	NA	TRBJ1-1	CASSEGPGSEAFF	TGTGCCAGCAGCGAAGGGCCGGGGTCTGAAGCTTTCTTT
TRBV6-5	NA	TRBD1	TRBJ1-2	CASSRDRTLYGYTF	TGTGCCAGCAGCCGGGACAGGACCCTCTATGGCTACACCTTC
TRBV6-6	NA	NA	TRBJ2-1	CASSYSREVDEQFF	TGTGCCAGCAGTTACTCCAGGGAGGTGGATGAGCAGTTCTTC
TRBV5-3	NA	TRBD2	TRBJ2-1	CARSLAGGMYNEQFF	TGTGCCAGAAGTTTAGCGGGGGGAATGTACAATGAGCAGTTCTTC
TRBV3-1/TRBV3-2	NA	TRBD2	TRBJ2-1	CASSQPGLAGVGSEQFF	TGTGCCAGCAGCCAGCCGGGACTAGCGGGCGTCGGTAGTGAGCAGTTCTTC
TRBV20-1	NA	TRBD1	TRBJ1-2	CSAIDRDRGIDGYTF	TGCAGTGCTATTGACCGGGACAGGGGTATTGATGGCTACACCTTC
TRBV5-1	NA	TRBD1	TRBJ2-7	CASSLYRGSQQYF	TGCGCCAGCAGCTTATACAGGGGCTCTCAGCAGTACTTC
TRBV29-1	NA	NA	TRBJ1-1	CSVVWDTEAFF	TGCAGCGTTGTTTGGGACACTGAAGCTTTCTTT
TRBV6-2/TRBV6-3	NA	NA	TRBJ1-1	CASSRGLDTEAFF	TGTGCCAGCAGTCGAGGGCTGGACACTGAAGCTTTCTTT
TRBV9	NA	TRBD2	TRBJ2-7	CASSVGLAGPYEQYF	TGTGCCAGCAGCGTAGGGCTAGCGGGACCCTACGAGCAGTACTTC
TRBV27	NA	TRBD1	TRBJ2-5	CASRRQGAETQYF	TGTGCCAGCAGACGACAGGGAGCAGAGACCCAGTACTTC
TRBV5-8	NA	NA	TRBJ1-2	CASSPRSYGYTF	TGCGCCAGCAGCCCCCGGTCTTATGGCTACACCTTC
TRBV3-1/TRBV3-2	NA	NA	TRBJ2-3	CASSFRAVRSTDTQYF	TGTGCCAGCAGCTTCAGAGCTGTCCGCAGCACAGATACGCAGTATTTT
TRBV20-1	NA	TRBD2	TRBJ2-7	CSASGLAGYEQYF	TGCAGTGCTAGTGGGCTAGCGGGCTACGAGCAGTACTTC
TRBV7-2	NA	TRBD1	TRBJ2-1	CASSFWQGDNEQFF	TGTGCCAGCAGCTTCTGGCAGGGGGACAATGAGCAGTTCTTC
TRBV7-9	NA	TRBD1	TRBJ1-2	CASSLWDRGGDGYTF	TGTGCCAGCAGCCTCTGGGACAGGGGAGGCGATGGCTACACCTTC
TRBV5-6	NA	TRBD1	TRBJ1-2	CASSLQGGNYGYTF	TGTGCCAGCAGCTTGCAGGGGGGCAACTATGGCTACACCTTC
TRBV2	NA	NA	TRBJ1-1	CASSAKGPNTEAFF	TGTGCCAGCAGCGCGAAGGGGCCAAACACTGAAGCTTTCTTT
TRBV5-1	NA	TRBD2	TRBJ2-1	CASSLGTSIYYNEQFF	TGCGCCAGCAGCTTGGGGACTAGTATTTACTACAATGAGCAGTTCTTC
TRBV5-1	NA	NA	TRBJ1-1	CASSSLPVGVNTEAFF	TGCGCCAGCAGCTCCCTACCGGTGGGGGTGAACACTGAAGCTTTCTTT